Following are 16 T cell receptor beta chains from one sample sequenced in a study of blood T cell repertoires in COVID-19. Using immunoSEQ multiplex PCR, the repertoire was profiled, and TCRdb retains in-frame clones only, with some absent. Among approximately 100,000 clones listed, roughly 80% were seen once. Specimen: peripheral blood. These receptors were obtained from a human donor in a cohort sampled during active COVID-19.

The rearrangement uses TRBV27 and TRBJ2-1, with D uncertain. This CDR3 region has 13 residues. The ends were cut back, 7 bases at V and 7 bases at J, with 14 bases in the middle. Germline V CDR1 and CDR2: MNHEY, SMNVEV (reference sequence). The CDR3 nucleotides are TGTGCCAGCATTGGGCTATCGAAAAATGAGCAGTTCTTC. This codes for CASIGLSKNEQFF.

The rearrangement links TRBV7-8 to TRBJ2-3; weak D call: TRBD2 (7 bases). The CDR3 runs to 14 residues. CDR1 and CDR2 (germline): SGHVS, FQNEAQ. V was shortened by 3 bases and J by 6 bases, with 13 bases between the two germline ends. CDR3 sequence (DNA): TGTGCCAGCAGCTTGGGGGGGCCGGGCGATACGCAGTATTTT. Translation: CASSLGGPGDTQYF.

This clone has a single count. The rearrangement joins TRBV19 to TRBJ2-1; 9 bases fit TRBD2. V lost 5 bases, J lost 4 bases, and 3 bases stayed unmatched. The CDR3 consists of 14 residues. Germline lookup yields CDR1 LNHDA and CDR2 SQIVND (reference sequence). The CDR3 nucleotides read TGTGCCAGTAGTCTAGCGGGAATATACAATGAGCAGTTCTTC. Amino acid sequence: CASSLAGIYNEQFF.

The chain has TRBV5-6 and TRBJ2-2; D remains unclear. There are 16 residues in the CDR3. V gave up 4 bases and J gave up 4 bases, with 17 bases separating them. CDR1 is SGHDT and CDR2 is YYEEEE in the germline V gene. CDR3 sequence reads: CASSPLSQPLTGELFF. CDR3 DNA sequence: TGTGCCAGCAGCCCTTTGTCACAGCCACTCACCGGGGAGCTGTTTTTT.

The chain joins TRBV6-2 or TRBV6-3 to TRBJ2-3; possible D gene TRBD1, 6 bases. The CDR3 covers 17 residues. Trimming took off 2 bases at V and 5 bases at J, with 20 bases between the two ends. Germline V gene lookup returns CDR1 MNHEY and CDR2 SVGEGT. The CDR3 region is CASSYLHRTAAGDTQYF. In nucleotides, the CDR3 is TGTGCCAGCAGTTACCTCCACCGGACAGCGGCGGGAGATACGCAGTATTTT.

V and J are TRBV19 and TRBJ1-1; unclear D gene. The CDR3 has 14 residues. V was pared by 0 bases and J by 4 bases, with 9 bases between. Germline CDR1 is LNHDA and CDR2 is SQIVND (reference sequence). CDR3 DNA: TGTGCCAGTAGTATAGAGAGGGATAGCACTGAAGCTTTCTTT. Protein sequence: CASSIERDSTEAFF. Full variable domain (rest looked up from reference TRBV19 and TRBJ1-1): DGGITQSPKYLFRKEGQNVTLSCEQNLNHDAMYWYRQDPGQGLRLIYYSQIVNDFQKGDIAEGYSVSREKKESFPLTVTSAQKNPTAFYLCASSIERDSTEAFFGQGTRLTVV.

The V gene is TRBV5-1, the J gene TRBJ2-3; weak D call: TRBD2 (6 bases). Germline V CDR1 and CDR2: SGHRS, YFSETQ. The CDR3 is 16 residues long. V lost 2 bases and J lost 7, with 20 bases in between. The CDR3 bases are TGCGCCAGCAGCTTTAGAGCGGGTCCAACTATGAATACGCAGTATTTT. This sequence encodes CASSFRAGPTMNTQYF.

CDR3 sequence: CASSPTGGSETQYF. The CDR3 coding sequence is TGTGCCAGCTCACCAACAGGGGGCTCAGAGACCCAGTACTTC. The chain carries TRBV18 and TRBJ2-5; 9 positions match TRBD1. V shed 2 bases, J shed 4 bases, and the junction held 2 bases outside the gene matches. CDR3 length: 14 residues. Germline V gene sequence: CDR1 KGHSH, CDR2 LQKENI.

The genes are TRBV11-1 and TRBJ1-1; TRBD1 matches 8 bases. Germline lookup yields CDR1 SGHAT and CDR2 FQDESV (reference sequence). The ends lost 5 bases at V and 0 bases at J; junction bases unmatched: 5. The CDR3 spans 15 residues. The CDR3 DNA reads TGTGCCAGCAGCCTCGGACAGGGTTTGAACACTGAAGCTTTCTTT. Protein sequence: CASSLGQGLNTEAFF.

This clone appeared a single time. The chain has TRBV5-1 and TRBJ2-2, with 7 positions matching TRBD1. After removal of 4 bases from V and 4 bases from J, the junction contained 7 bases not matched to a gene. The germline CDR1 and CDR2 sequences are SGHRS and YFSETQ. The CDR3 length is 15 residues. CDR3 sequence (DNA): TGCGCCAGCAGCAGCGGACAGGCGAGCACCGGGGAGCTGTTTTTT. Protein: CASSSGQASTGELFF.

The CDR3 spells CASCGAVNTEAFF. CDR3 DNA: TGTGCCAGTTGCGGGGCCGTGAACACTGAAGCTTTCTTT. V and J are TRBV10-3 and TRBJ1-1, with D maybe TRBD1 (5 bases). This CDR3 spans 13 amino acids. V lost 10 bases and J 0 bases, leaving 12 bases between the germline ends. Germline CDR1 and CDR2: ENHRY and SYGVKD.

J is TRBJ2-5 and V is TRBV7-9; no reliable D call. The germline V gene encodes CDR1 SEHNR and CDR2 FQNEAQ (reference sequence). The length of the CDR3 is 12 residues. V was shortened by 2 bases and J by 7 bases, with 8 bases between the two germline ends. The chain's CDR3 is CASSLSSGTQYF. CDR3 DNA sequence: TGTGCCAGCAGCTTAAGTTCGGGGACCCAGTACTTC. Full variable domain (outside the CDR3, taken from reference TRBV7-9 and TRBJ2-5): DTGVSQNPRHKITKRGQNVTFRCDPISEHNRLYWYRQTLGQGPEFLTYFQNEAQLEKSRLLSDRFSAERPKGSFSTLEIQRTEQGDSAMYLCASSLSSGTQYFGPGTRLLVL.

V gene TRBV2 combines with J gene TRBJ1-1, with D unresolved. Germline V lookup: CDR1 SNHLY, CDR2 FYNNEI. Trimming took 5 bases from V and 11 from J, leaving 12 bases between them. The CDR3 length is 11 residues. CDR3 protein: CASSIGERAFF. Written as DNA, the CDR3 is TGTGCCAGCAGTATCGGGGAAAGGGCTTTCTTT.

The chain joins TRBV20-1 to TRBJ1-1; the D is unclear. V was pared by 3 bases and J by 11 bases, with 10 bases between. This CDR3 contains 10 residues. CDR1 and CDR2 (germline): DFQATT, SNEGSKA (reference sequence). The CDR3 coding sequence is TGCAGTGCTAGGGCCGGGGTGGCTTTCTTT. Translation: CSARAGVAFF.

This chain connects TRBV4-1 to TRBJ2-6; the match to TRBD1 covers 9 bases. V trimming: 0 bases; J trimming: 1 base; junction bases outside the gene matches: 7. Germline V CDR1 and CDR2: MGHRA, YSYEKL. CDR3 length equals 19 residues. The CDR3 DNA reads TGCGCCAGCAGCCAAGAACCGGGACAGGGAGCTTCTGGGGCCAACGTCCTGACTTTC. It codes for CASSQEPGQGASGANVLTF.

V and J are TRBV29-1 and TRBJ1-5; perhaps TRBD1 as D (6 bases). The CDR3 totals 14 residues. Germline assignment: CDR1 SQVTM and CDR2 ANQGSEA. With 5 bases removed from V and 5 bases from J, the gap between germline ends came to 16 bases. The CDR3 region has the DNA TGCAGCGTTCGGGGGGCAGGGGCGGATCAGCCCCAGCATTTT. As protein: CSVRGAGADQPQHF.